Listed below are T cell receptor beta chains from one sample, sequenced in a study of cytomegalovirus exposure and HLA in healthy donors. The repertoire was sequenced with immunoSEQ multiplex PCR; TCRdb's copy has only in-frame clones and lacks some. The table has 150,000 or so clones, around 75% seen once. Sequencing was performed on PBMCs. The receptors were sampled from a man younger than 40 in good health and CMV-seronegative. Both conserved end residues are part of each CDR3. D genes are given only for firm matches. Clone size, where shown, is once, few, many, or a class for clones that have expanded.

TRBV5-1	-	-	TRBJ2-7	CASSLLAMNYEQYF	TGCGCCAGCAGCTTATTGGCCATGAACTACGAGCAGTACTTC
TRBV30	-	TRBD2	TRBJ2-7	CAWTPGPGGGRSYEQYF	TGTGCCTGGACCCCGGGGCCGGGAGGAGGGAGGTCCTACGAGCAGTACTTC
TRBV21-1	-	-	TRBJ2-1	CASSSLPGYNEQFF	TGTGCCAGCAGTTCGCTGCCAGGGTACAATGAGCAGTTCTTC
TRBV11-2	-	-	TRBJ1-5	CASSPNRDQPQHF	TGTGCCAGCAGCCCCAATCGGGATCAGCCCCAGCATTTT
TRBV5-6	-	-	TRBJ2-1	CASSSIYRDRNEQFF	TGTGCCAGCAGCTCGATTTACAGGGATAGGAATGAGCAGTTCTTC
TRBV5-4	-	TRBD1	TRBJ2-3	CASSPTGTGVTDTQYF	TGTGCCAGCAGCCCGACCGGGACAGGGGTAACAGATACGCAGTATTTT
TRBV2	once	-	TRBJ1-5	CASSESSPYQPQHF	TGTGCCAGCAGTGAAAGTAGTCCTTATCAGCCCCAGCATTTT
TRBV6-1	-	TRBD1	TRBJ1-2	CATKTGEKDGYTF	TGTGCCACCAAGACAGGGGAGAAGGATGGCTACACCTTC
TRBV5-1	-	TRBD1	TRBJ1-4	CASSALTGVPNEKLFF	TGCGCCAGCAGCGCACTGACAGGGGTCCCTAATGAAAAACTGTTTTTT
TRBV2	-	TRBD1	TRBJ2-5	CASSGNRGSQETQYF	TGTGCCAGCAGTGGAAACAGGGGGTCCCAAGAGACCCAGTACTTC
TRBV6-1	-	TRBD2	TRBJ2-7	CASSEMGSGYLYEQYF	TGTGCCAGCAGTGAGATGGGTAGCGGGTACCTCTACGAGCAGTACTTC
TRBV5-4	-	TRBD1	TRBJ1-1	CASSLDRGDEAFF	TGTGCCAGCAGCTTGGACAGGGGTGATGAAGCTTTCTTT
TRBV9	-	-	TRBJ1-1	CASVKGYEAFF	TGTGCCAGCGTGAAGGGGTATGAAGCTTTCTTT
TRBV19	-	-	TRBJ1-1	CASSIAPGRNTEAFF	TGTGCCAGTAGTATAGCCCCGGGGAGGAACACTGAAGCTTTCTTT
TRBV28	-	-	TRBJ2-5	CASSLPRLGSGEETQYF	TGTGCCAGCAGTTTACCCCGTCTAGGGAGTGGGGAGGAGACCCAGTACTTC
TRBV11-2	-	-	TRBJ2-2	CASSPDLGELFF	TGTGCCAGCAGCCCTGACTTGGGGGAGCTGTTTTTT
TRBV9	-	TRBD2	TRBJ2-7	CASRGTSGRIITYEQYF	TGTGCCAGCCGAGGGACTAGCGGGAGAATAATTACCTACGAGCAGTACTTC
TRBV4-1	-	-	TRBJ1-2	CASSQDPGGYGYTF	TGCGCCAGCAGCCAAGATCCCGGGGGCTATGGCTACACCTTC
TRBV19	-	TRBD2	TRBJ2-7	CASTPGLGSYEQYF	TGTGCCAGTACCCCGGGACTAGGATCCTACGAGCAGTACTTC
TRBV19	-	-	TRBJ1-1	CASSGTSLMNTEAFF	TGTGCCAGTAGTGGGACATCGTTAATGAACACTGAAGCTTTCTTT
TRBV28	-	-	TRBJ2-7	CASTSGWGWGGYEQYF	TGTGCCAGCACCTCAGGGTGGGGCTGGGGTGGCTACGAGCAGTACTTC
TRBV15	-	TRBD2	TRBJ2-1	CATSRGRLLAGAHNEQFF	TGTGCCACCAGCAGGGGCAGGCTACTAGCGGGGGCCCACAATGAGCAGTTCTTC
TRBV5-1	-	-	TRBJ2-1	CASSFTSDEQFF	TGCGCCAGCAGCTTTACGTCGGATGAGCAGTTCTTC
TRBV5-1	-	TRBD1	TRBJ1-1	CASNQQPGQGSEAFF	TGCGCCAGCAACCAACAGCCGGGACAGGGCTCTGAAGCTTTCTTT
TRBV6-1	-	-	TRBJ1-2	CASSNGGGIYGYTF	TGTGCCAGCTCCAACGGTGGGGGGATTTATGGCTACACCTTC
TRBV28	-	TRBD2	TRBJ2-7	CASRTAGGPDEQYF	TGTGCCAGCAGAACAGCGGGGGGGCCGGACGAGCAGTACTTC
TRBV13	-	-	TRBJ1-2	CASSLGAAAVDGYTF	TGTGCCAGCAGCTTAGGGGCGGCCGCCGTCGACGGCTACACCTTC
TRBV6-5	-	TRBD1	TRBJ2-7	CASSLDRGSYEQYF	TGTGCCAGCAGTTTGGACAGGGGATCCTACGAGCAGTACTTC
TRBV7-8	-	TRBD1	TRBJ2-7	CASSFRDRGSYEQYF	TGTGCCAGCAGCTTCCGGGACAGGGGGTCCTACGAGCAGTACTTC
TRBV10-3	-	TRBD2	TRBJ2-3	CAISREGHDTQYF	TGTGCCATCTCCCGGGAGGGCCACGATACGCAGTATTTT
TRBV6-1	-	TRBD1	TRBJ2-7	CASSAGTGTVYEQYF	TGTGCCAGCAGTGCGGGGACAGGGACGGTTTACGAGCAGTACTTC
TRBV30	-	TRBD1	TRBJ2-2	CAWSPKDRAGELFF	TGTGCCTGGAGTCCCAAAGACAGGGCCGGGGAGCTGTTTTTT
TRBV28	-	-	TRBJ1-5	CASSFFGGNQPQHF	TGTGCCAGCAGTTTTTTCGGGGGAAATCAGCCCCAGCATTTT
TRBV6-6	-	TRBD2	TRBJ2-7	CASSPPGRGDYEQYF	TGTGCCAGCAGTCCACCGGGCCGGGGGGACTACGAGCAGTACTTC
TRBV30	few	-	TRBJ1-5	CAWSREGNQPQHF	TGTGCCTGGAGCCGGGAGGGAAATCAGCCCCAGCATTTT
TRBV20-1	few	TRBD1	TRBJ1-1	CSPTGTVEAFF	TGCAGTCCCACAGGGACAGTTGAAGCTTTCTTT
TRBV5-8	-	-	TRBJ1-5	CASSRGQHIGNQPQHF	TGTGCCAGCAGCCGAGGACAGCATATAGGCAATCAGCCCCAGCATTTT
TRBV6-5	-	TRBD1	TRBJ2-4	CASSYRAQDRENSQYF	TGTGCCAGCAGTTACCGAGCCCAGGACAGGGAGAACAGTCAGTACTTC
TRBV5-1	-	TRBD2	TRBJ2-1	CASSLGLAGLDEQFF	TGCGCCAGCAGCTTGGGACTAGCGGGCCTTGATGAGCAGTTCTTC
TRBV15	-	-	TRBJ1-1	CATSPRRGTEAFF	TGTGCCACCAGCCCAAGGAGGGGCACTGAAGCTTTCTTT
TRBV7-3	-	-	TRBJ2-1	CASSPGGRDEQFF	TGTGCCAGCAGCCCCGGAGGGCGGGATGAGCAGTTCTTC
TRBV27	-	TRBD2	TRBJ2-2	CASSLLAGEFYGELFF	TGTGCCAGCAGTTTACTAGCGGGGGAGTTTTACGGGGAGCTGTTTTTT
TRBV6-5	-	TRBD2	TRBJ2-3	CASSDSSGAGDTQYF	TGTGCCAGCAGTGACTCGAGCGGGGCTGGAGATACGCAGTATTTT
TRBV2	-	-	TRBJ1-4	CASGGAANDEKLFF	TGTGCCAGCGGAGGGGCGGCTAATGATGAAAAACTGTTTTTT
TRBV19	-	-	TRBJ2-7	CASSRDKVSYEQYF	TGTGCCAGTAGTAGGGACAAGGTCTCCTACGAGCAGTACTTC
TRBV30	-	-	TRBJ1-6	CAWSVSGSNSPLHF	TGTGCCTGGAGTGTATCTGGGAGTAATTCACCCCTCCACTTT
TRBV7-9	-	TRBD2	TRBJ2-5	CASSRPSRGGLASETQYF	TGTGCCAGCAGCCGTCCCAGCCGGGGGGGCCTAGCGTCAGAGACCCAGTACTTC
TRBV7-2	-	-	TRBJ2-5	CASRRTGTRETQYF	TGTGCCAGCAGACGGACTGGCACGAGGGAGACCCAGTACTTC
TRBV19	-	TRBD2	TRBJ2-5	CASSTLAGEGIETQYF	TGTGCCAGTAGTACACTAGCGGGAGAAGGTATAGAGACCCAGTACTTC
TRBV6-5	-	-	TRBJ2-6	CASKGAGANVLTF	TGTGCCAGCAAAGGAGCGGGGGCCAACGTCCTGACTTTC
TRBV28	once	-	TRBJ2-1	CASSLTVYNEQFF	TGTGCCAGCAGTTTAACAGTATACAATGAGCAGTTCTTC
TRBV4-1	-	-	TRBJ2-1	CASSQTSNNEQFF	TGCGCCAGCAGCCAGACATCTAACAATGAGCAGTTCTTC
TRBV19	-	-	TRBJ2-4	CASSILYRGKNIQYF	TGTGCCAGTAGTATACTTTATAGGGGCAAAAACATTCAGTACTTC
TRBV4-1	-	-	TRBJ2-1	CASSQTGTGNEQFF	TGCGCCAGCAGCCAAACCGGGACTGGCAATGAGCAGTTCTTC
TRBV4-2	-	TRBD2	TRBJ2-5	CASSQGSSSGGAGETQYF	TGTGCCAGCAGCCAAGGGTCAAGTAGCGGGGGGGCCGGAGAGACCCAGTACTTC
TRBV21-1	-	-	TRBJ2-7	CASSKVTGMSSYEQYF	TGTGCCAGCAGCAAAGTAACAGGGATGAGCTCCTACGAGCAGTACTTC
TRBV7-9	-	-	TRBJ1-3	CASSSNRGGNSGNTIYF	TGTGCCAGCAGCTCAAACCGTGGGGGGAACTCTGGAAACACCATATATTTT
TRBV5-6	-	TRBD1	TRBJ2-3	CASSLAGQGADTQYF	TGTGCCAGCAGCTTGGCCGGGCAGGGGGCAGATACGCAGTATTTT
TRBV28	-	TRBD2	TRBJ2-1	CASSSSGDKYNEQFF	TGTGCCAGCAGTTCGAGCGGGGATAAGTACAATGAGCAGTTCTTC
TRBV7-9	-	-	TRBJ1-3	CASSPPGGFGNTIYF	TGTGCCAGCAGCCCCCCCGGAGGATTTGGAAACACCATATATTTT